These 4 T cell receptor beta chains came from one sample sequenced in a study of multiple sclerosis patients with progressive multifocal leukoencephalopathy. Time point here: time of PML onset. Clones were read by immunoSEQ multiplex PCR, and TCRdb kept only the in-frame ones, dropping some. The data show fewer than 35,000 clones, roughly 90% seen once. Sequencing was performed on PBMCs, taken from a patient treated with natalizumab. The receptors were gathered from a human donor with progressive multifocal leukoencephalopathy.

The J gene is TRBJ2-1, the V gene TRBV4-2, with 7 bases identical to TRBD2. CDR1 LGHNA and CDR2 YNFKEQ come from the germline V gene. This CDR3 is built from 13 residues. V was pared by 5 bases and J by 4 bases, with 2 bases of the junction left unmatched. The CDR3: CASSEGGYNEQFF. For the CDR3, the DNA is TGTGCCAGCAGCGAGGGAGGGTACAATGAGCAGTTCTTC.

This chain joins TRBV11-2 and TRBJ2-2; 11 bases are shared with TRBD2. Germline V gives CDR1 SGHAT, CDR2 FQNNGV. The trim removed 5 bases at V and 2 bases at J, leaving 7 bases unmatched. The CDR3 is made up of 17 amino acids. CDR3: CASSPRLAGGNTGELFF. Written as DNA, the CDR3 is TGTGCCAGCAGCCCCCGCCTAGCGGGAGGTAACACCGGGGAGCTGTTTTTT.

The chain joins TRBV7-2 to TRBJ1-3, with a tentative D call TRBD1 (6 bases). This CDR3 has 16 residues. CDR1 SGHTA and CDR2 FQGNSA come from the germline V gene. The germline V and J ends were trimmed by 5 bases and 2 bases, with 16 bases remaining between them. The CDR3 coding sequence is TGTGCCAGCAGCCGTGGGGGAACAGGGACTGGAAACACCATATATTTT. This translates into CASSRGGTGTGNTIYF.

The J gene is TRBJ1-2, the V gene TRBV7-9; weak D call: TRBD1 (6 bases). Trimming cost V 7 bases and J 6 bases, with 12 bases left between them. The CDR3 extends over 12 amino acids. The germline gives CDR1 SEHNR, CDR2 FQNEAQ (reference sequence). The DNA of the CDR3 is TGTGCCAGCATGTACAGGGAGGATGGCTACACCTTC. Amino acids: CASMYREDGYTF.